The rows below give T cell receptor beta chains drawn from one sample of a study of CD8 T cells in Susac syndrome. From the immunoSEQ multiplex PCR reads, TCRdb called clonotypes with MiXCR, one entry per CDR3 protein. The data contain more than 110,000 distinct CDR3 sequences, 85% to 95% of them singletons. Sequenced sample: CD4+ T cells from PBMCs. The receptors here all came from a human donor with Susac syndrome. Each CDR3 is given with its conserved first and last residue. The D gene is left open where the match is weak. Some rows mark clone size as missing; the rest say once, few, many or name a class of expanded clone.

>.|once|TRBJ2-3|TRBV5-4
CASSVQGSQYF
TGTGCCAGCAGCGTACAGGGTTCGCAGTATTTT
>.|.|TRBJ2-7|TRBV29-1
CSVGRYSYEQYF
TGCAGCGTTGGCAGGTACTCCTACGAGCAGTACTTC
>.|.|TRBJ2-5|TRBV30
CAWSVPGGLETQYF
TGTGCCTGGAGTGTACCGGGGGGCCTAGAGACCCAGTACTTC
>.|.|TRBJ1-1|TRBV29-1
CSAGRLISRTEAFF
TGCAGCGCCGGGCGACTGATTTCTCGGACTGAAGCTTTCTTT
>.|.|TRBJ1-5|TRBV30
CAWSWQGRNQPQHF
TGTGCCTGGAGTTGGCAGGGGCGCAATCAGCCCCAGCATTTT
>.|once|TRBJ1-1|TRBV12-3/TRBV12-4
CASSPHLNTEAFF
TGTGCCAGCAGCCCACACCTGAACACTGAAGCTTTCTTT
>.|.|TRBJ1-2|TRBV5-4
CASSSGGQLLYGYTF
TGTGCCAGCAGCTCGGGGGGACAACTCCTCTATGGCTACACCTTC
>.|.|TRBJ1-2|TRBV4-1
CASSQGVRTENYGYTF
TGCGCCAGCAGCCAAGGCGTGCGGACAGAAAACTATGGCTACACCTTC
>.|few|TRBJ2-5|TRBV7-2
CASSPTRQETQYF
TGTGCCAGCAGCCCTACTCGACAAGAGACCCAGTACTTC
>TRBD2|.|TRBJ2-5|TRBV7-3
CASSRRGLGTRQETQYF
TGTGCCAGCAGCCGGCGTGGCCTCGGGACTAGACAAGAGACCCAGTACTTC
>.|.|TRBJ2-6|TRBV4-3
CASSQDISGANVLTF
TGCGCCAGCAGCCAAGACATCTCTGGGGCCAACGTCCTGACTTTC
>.|.|TRBJ1-4|TRBV20-1
CSARDPGGGGEKLFF
TGCAGTGCTAGAGATCCGGGGGGCGGTGGTGAAAAACTGTTTTTT
>TRBD2|.|TRBJ2-2|TRBV20-1
CSASSPSGTGELFF
TGCAGTGCTAGTAGTCCTAGCGGGACCGGGGAGCTGTTTTTT
>.|.|TRBJ2-1|TRBV29-1
CSVEGLNEQFF
TGCAGCGTTGAGGGCCTTAACGAGCAGTTCTTC
>.|.|TRBJ2-3|TRBV15
CATSRVRGGTDTQYF
TGTGCCACCAGCAGAGTCAGGGGTGGCACAGATACGCAGTATTTT
>TRBD2|.|TRBJ2-5|TRBV9
CASSVGGAETQYF
TGTGCCAGCAGCGTCGGGGGGGCGGAGACCCAGTACTTC
>.|.|TRBJ2-2|TRBV12-5
CASGPGAPRNTGELFF
TGTGCTAGTGGACCCGGGGCGCCCCGGAACACCGGGGAGCTGTTTTTT
>TRBD1|once|TRBJ2-1|TRBV20-1
CSARDLEGANTEQFF
TGCAGTGCTAGAGATCTAGAGGGGGCGAATACTGAGCAGTTCTTC
>.|.|TRBJ1-1|TRBV25-1
CASSGTVTEAFF
TGTGCCAGCAGTGGGACGGTCACTGAAGCTTTCTTT
>.|.|TRBJ2-5|TRBV18
CASSPVDPSQETQYF
TGTGCCAGCTCACCAGTGGATCCCTCCCAAGAGACCCAGTACTTC
>.|.|TRBJ1-5|TRBV30
CAWSLNSNQPQHF
TGTGCCTGGAGTTTAAATAGCAATCAGCCCCAGCATTTT
>.|few|TRBJ2-3|TRBV11-2
CASSLVGPADTQYF
TGTGCCAGCAGCTTAGTGGGCCCCGCGGATACGCAGTATTTT
>TRBD1|.|TRBJ2-3|TRBV7-9
CASSNRPGQDRDTQYF
TGTGCCAGCAGCAATAGGCCGGGACAGGACAGAGATACGCAGTATTTT
>.|.|TRBJ2-2|TRBV7-2
CASSLMGTGELFF
TGTGCCAGCAGCTTAATGGGCACCGGGGAGCTGTTTTTT
>.|.|TRBJ1-1|TRBV12-3/TRBV12-4
CASSFLGTEAFF
TGTGCCAGCAGTTTTTTGGGCACTGAAGCTTTCTTT
>.|.|TRBJ2-2|TRBV24-1
CATSLAGDTGELFF
TGTGCCACCAGTCTGGCAGGGGACACCGGGGAGCTGTTTTTT
>.|.|TRBJ1-5|TRBV30
CAWSSGTSNQPQHF
TGTGCCTGGAGTTCAGGGACTAGCAATCAGCCCCAGCATTTT
>TRBD1|.|TRBJ2-3|TRBV29-1
CSVTGGGTDTQYF
TGCAGCGTGACAGGGGGGGGCACAGATACGCAGTATTTT
>.|.|TRBJ1-1|TRBV27
CASSYSLGGSVKAFF
TGTGCCAGCAGTTATTCCCTAGGTGGTTCCGTAAAAGCTTTCTTT
>.|.|TRBJ1-5|TRBV19
CASSDNRRTLPINQPQHF
TGTGCCAGTAGTGATAACAGGAGAACCCTGCCAATCAATCAGCCCCAGCATTTT
>.|.|TRBJ1-5|TRBV12-3/TRBV12-4
CASSITGWPQHF
TGTGCCAGCAGCATAACTGGGTGGCCCCAGCATTTT
>.|.|TRBJ2-1|TRBV20-1
CSAPGDGNEQFF
TGCAGTGCTCCGGGGGATGGGAATGAGCAGTTCTTC
>.|.|TRBJ2-5|TRBV25-1
CASTRRGWGETQYF
TGTGCCAGCACCCGTCGAGGGTGGGGGGAGACCCAGTACTTC